These 16 T cell receptor beta chains originate from one sample sequenced in a study of shared clonotypes between healthy human individuals. Clones were sequenced by immunoSEQ multiplex PCR, and TCRdb holds only the in-frame ones, with some missing. Of 450,000 to 500,000 clones detected, about 80% appear once; the ten largest clones hold around 12%. Sequencing input: PBMCs. These receptors all come from a woman in her 40s in good health. Some clones in this sample may be carry-over from other donors' samples.

The chain recombines TRBV6-6 with TRBJ2-7; D remains ambiguous. Trimming left V 6 bases short and J 6 bases short, with 12 bases between. The CDR3 length is 12 residues. Germline V lookup: CDR1 MNHNY, CDR2 SVGAGI (reference sequence). CDR3 protein: CASSPYVGEQYF. The CDR3 bases are TGTGCCAGCAGCCCTTATGTAGGCGAGCAGTACTTC.

The chain has TRBV5-8 and TRBJ2-6, with D tentatively TRBD1 (6 bases). The CDR3 totals 16 residues. V lost 2 bases and J 4 bases, leaving 13 bases between the germline ends. CDR1 and CDR2 (germline): SGHTS, YDEGEE. DNA of the CDR3: TGTGCCAGCAGCTTCCATCAGGGGTCCGGGGCCAACGTCCTGACTTTC. As protein: CASSFHQGSGANVLTF.

The V gene is TRBV20-1, the J gene TRBJ2-3, with D possibly called TRBD1 or TRBD2 (5 bases each). CDR1 is DFQATT and CDR2 is SNEGSKA in the germline V gene (reference sequence). Trimming took 8 bases from V and 5 from J, leaving 11 bases between them. The CDR3 covers 11 residues. CDR3 amino acids: CSPGAEDTQYF. The CDR3 DNA follows: TGCAGTCCCGGGGCCGAAGATACGCAGTATTTT.

As DNA, the CDR3 is TGTGCCAGCAGTGAGGGGGCCGGGGAGCTGTTTTTT. This encodes CASSEGAGELFF. This chain uses TRBV27 with TRBJ2-2; TRBD1 is a possible D gene (6 bases). Trimming stripped 5 bases from V and 6 bases from J, with 7 bases between. The CDR3 is 12 residues long. Germline values: CDR1 MNHEY, CDR2 SMNVEV (reference sequence).

This clone was picked up one time. The J gene is TRBJ2-7, the V gene TRBV6-1, with 9 nucleotides matching TRBD1. The V gene's germline CDR1 is MNHNS and CDR2 SASEGT. Losses at the gene ends were 5 bases for V and 4 bases for J; bases not matched to a gene: 9. There are 15 residues in the CDR3. This CDR3 is CASSLRWTGVYEQYF. The CDR3 DNA reads TGTGCCAGCAGTCTCAGGTGGACAGGGGTTTACGAGCAGTACTTC.

V and J are TRBV6-5 and TRBJ2-7; D is possibly TRBD1 or TRBD2 (5 bases each). CDR3 length: 15 amino acids. Germline V gene data show CDR1 as MNHEY and CDR2 as SVGAGI. V lost 4 bases and J lost 8, with 21 bases in between. The CDR3 DNA follows: TGTGCCAGCAGTTCCCCTGGGGCCGGGGTGGTGCAGCAGTACTTC. It is translated as CASSSPGAGVVQQYF.

The rearrangement links TRBV19 to TRBJ1-1; the match to TRBD1 covers 7 bases. The CDR3 covers 14 residues. Germline lookup yields CDR1 LNHDA and CDR2 SQIVND (reference sequence). Trimming took 3 bases from V and 4 from J; bases not matched to a gene: 5. This CDR3 reads CASSITGVGTEAFF. In nucleotides, the CDR3 is TGTGCCAGTAGTATCACAGGGGTGGGCACTGAAGCTTTCTTT.

The V call is TRBV6-1, the J call TRBJ2-1; D unclear. V shed 2 bases and J shed 10 bases, with 12 bases lying between them. There are 13 residues in the CDR3. Germline V gene data show CDR1 as MNHNS and CDR2 as SASEGT. As DNA, the CDR3 is TGTGCCAGCAGTGAAATCCCGTTGATGGAGCAGTTCTTC. Encoded protein: CASSEIPLMEQFF.

This chain connects TRBV7-3 to TRBJ2-1; 9 nucleotides align to TRBD1. Germline V gene data show CDR1 as SGHTA and CDR2 as FQGTGA. Unmatched junction bases numbered 7, after V lost 0 bases and J lost 7 bases. The CDR3 is 16 amino acids. The CDR3 protein is CASSLTGTGLGNEQFF. The CDR3 coding sequence is TGTGCCAGCAGCTTAACGGGGACAGGGTTGGGGAATGAGCAGTTCTTC.

The chain joins TRBV30 to TRBJ2-3; TRBD2 might be the D (5 bases). This CDR3 region has 13 residues. V gave up 1 base and J gave up 1 base, with 6 bases separating them. Germline CDR1 is GTSNPN and CDR2 is SVGIG (reference sequence). The CDR3 sequence is CAWSGAGTDTQYF. CDR3 sequence (DNA): TGTGCCTGGAGTGGAGCGGGCACAGATACGCAGTATTTT. Supplemented by reference TRBV30 and TRBJ2-3, the full variable domain reads SQTIHQWPATLVQPVGSPLSLECTVEGTSNPNLYWYRQAAGRGLQLLFYSVGIGQISSEVPQNLSASRPQDRQFILSSKKLLLSDSGFYLCAWSGAGTDTQYFGPGTRLTVL.

This clone was seen a single time. The chain joins TRBV5-8 to TRBJ2-2, with a tentative D call TRBD1 (5 bases). Looked up from germline, CDR1 is SGHTS and CDR2 is YDEGEE. The CDR3 is 15 amino acids. Trimming shortened V by 4 bases and J by 1 base, and 11 bases separated the two germline ends. CDR3 region: CASSPTVQNTGELFF. The DNA of the CDR3 is TGTGCCAGCAGCCCGACAGTTCAGAACACCGGGGAGCTGTTTTTT.

The chain links TRBV28 to TRBJ1-5; maybe TRBD1 (5 bases). The length of the CDR3 is 15 residues. Trimming shortened V by 4 bases and J by 0 bases, and 10 bases separated the two germline ends. Germline assignment: CDR1 MDHEN and CDR2 SYDVKM. This CDR3 reads CASSSRVYSNQPQHF. The CDR3 DNA sequence: TGTGCCAGCAGTTCCAGGGTCTATAGCAATCAGCCCCAGCATTTT.

The chain links TRBV5-1 to TRBJ2-2, with D tentatively TRBD2 (6 bases). The CDR3 consists of 16 residues. Germline V gene lookup returns CDR1 SGHRS and CDR2 YFSETQ. V lost 2 bases and J lost 0, with 11 bases in between. The chain's CDR3 is CASSFVGLANTGELFF. CDR3 nucleotides: TGCGCCAGCAGCTTCGTGGGACTTGCGAACACCGGGGAGCTGTTTTTT.

The chain joins TRBV4-1 to TRBJ2-1; tentatively, D is TRBD2 (5 bases). The CDR3 is made up of 16 amino acids. Trimming left V 0 bases short and J 4 bases short, with 13 bases between. Germline CDR1 MGHRA, CDR2 YSYEKL. The CDR3 nucleotides read TGCGCCAGCAGCCAAGAATTAGGCGGGTTATACAATGAGCAGTTCTTC. Protein product: CASSQELGGLYNEQFF.

Regarding this clone: One end of the junction does not line up with germline, which may come from a read error. The rearrangement joins TRBV2 to TRBJ2-5; the D call may be TRBD1 or TRBD2 (7 bases each). The closer fit of TRBJ2-7 to the DNA end suggests the J call may be wrong. Germline lookup yields CDR1 SNHLY and CDR2 FYNNEI. The CDR3 runs to 14 residues. CDR3 bases: TGTACCAGCAGTGCCGGCAGGGGGGGCTACGAGCAGTACTTC. Translation gives CTSSAGRGGYEQYF.

This clone was found once. The chain employs TRBV19 and TRBJ2-4, with D perhaps matching TRBD1 or TRBD2 (6 bases each). The CDR3 covers 17 residues. V lost 3 bases and J lost 0, with 15 bases in between. Germline V gene sequence: CDR1 LNHDA, CDR2 SQIVND (reference sequence). The CDR3 DNA is TGTGCCAGTAGTATCGGGGGCGGGAACTCAGCCAAAAACATTCAGTACTTC. It translates to CASSIGGGNSAKNIQYF.